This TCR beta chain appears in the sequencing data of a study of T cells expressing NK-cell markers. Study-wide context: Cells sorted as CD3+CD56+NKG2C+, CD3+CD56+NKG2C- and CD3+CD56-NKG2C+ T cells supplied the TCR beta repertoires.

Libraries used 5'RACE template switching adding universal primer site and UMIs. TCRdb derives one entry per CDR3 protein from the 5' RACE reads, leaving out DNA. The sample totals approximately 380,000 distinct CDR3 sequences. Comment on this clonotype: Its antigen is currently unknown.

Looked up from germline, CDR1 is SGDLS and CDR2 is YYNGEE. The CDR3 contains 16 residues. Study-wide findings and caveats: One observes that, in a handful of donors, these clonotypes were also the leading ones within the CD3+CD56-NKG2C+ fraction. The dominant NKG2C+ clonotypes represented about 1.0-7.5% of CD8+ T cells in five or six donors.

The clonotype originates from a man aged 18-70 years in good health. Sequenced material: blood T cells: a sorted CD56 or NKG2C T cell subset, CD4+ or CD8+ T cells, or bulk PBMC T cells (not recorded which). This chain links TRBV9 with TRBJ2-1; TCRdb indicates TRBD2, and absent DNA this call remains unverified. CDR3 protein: CASSALGTSGNNEQFF.